This passage covers 23 T cell receptor beta chains from one sample sequenced in a study of blood T cells in healthy people across ages. A sample-barcoded 5' primer and a J-beta primer mix were used in a second PCR of about 7 to 12 cycles. One entry per CDR3 protein, called by TCRdb with MiXCR from the 5' RACE reads. The top ten clones hold about a third of a sample with hundreds of thousands of distinct CDR3 sequences, about half of them seen once. Sequenced: blood. The receptors stem from a woman aged 60-70 years in good health.

V usage is TRBV3-1 and J usage is TRBJ2-1, with 9 positions matching TRBD2. The germline gives CDR1 LGHDT, CDR2 YNNKEL (reference sequence). V gave up 3 bases and J gave up 12 bases; unmatched junction bases: 15. The CDR3 contains 16 residues. CDR3 coding DNA: TGTGCCAGCAGCCAGGGACTAGCCGGGGGGCTCTGGGGGCAGTTCTTC. Translated: CASSQGLAGGLWGQFF.

This chain links TRBV7-2 with TRBJ2-5, with D hard to call. V was shortened by 5 bases and J by 3 bases, with 10 bases between the two germline ends. The CDR3 length is 13 residues. Per the germline V gene, CDR1 is SGHTA and CDR2 is FQGNSA. CDR3 in DNA: TGTGCCAGCAGCGGCCCCCTAAAAGAGACCCAGTACTTC. It yields the protein CASSGPLKETQYF.

The V call is TRBV11-2, the J call TRBJ2-7; 8 bases line up with TRBD1. The CDR3 totals 13 residues. The V gene end was trimmed by 5 bases and the J gene end by 4 bases; junction bases not matched to a gene: 4. Germline V gene lookup returns CDR1 SGHAT and CDR2 FQNNGV. This chain's CDR3 is CASSTWTGYEQYF. The CDR3 DNA reads as TGTGCCAGCAGCACATGGACAGGGTACGAGCAGTACTTC.

The V and J genes are TRBV9 and TRBJ2-1; 7 bases are a match to TRBD2. The length of the CDR3 is 17 residues. V was clipped by 2 bases and J by 4 bases; unmatched bases: 12. Germline V gene lookup returns CDR1 SGDLS and CDR2 YYNGEE. The CDR3 region has the DNA TGTGCCAGCAGCGTTGTGGGCGGGAGAGGCGGTTACAATGAGCAGTTCTTC. This codes for CASSVVGGRGGYNEQFF.

The rearrangement links TRBV27 to TRBJ2-7, with 16 bases lining up with TRBD2. This CDR3 comprises 16 residues. V lost 7 bases to trimming and J lost 5 bases; unmatched junction nucleotides: 8. Germline CDR1 MNHEY, CDR2 SMNVEV (reference sequence). The CDR3, as DNA: TGTGCCAGCACTTCTGGGACTAGCGGGAGGGCCCACGAGCAGTACTTC. Its protein is CASTSGTSGRAHEQYF.

The chain couples TRBV7-6 to TRBJ2-7; TRBD2 aligns across 10 bases. CDR1 and CDR2 from the germline V gene are SGHVS and FNYEAQ. Trimming cost V 0 bases and J 2 bases; bases outside gene matches: 4. The CDR3 covers 16 residues. CDR3: CASSLAGTSATYEQYF. Written as DNA, the CDR3 is TGTGCCAGCAGCTTAGCCGGGACTAGCGCAACCTACGAGCAGTACTTC.

The chain is built from TRBV7-3 and TRBJ2-3; possibly TRBD1 or TRBD2 for D (5 bases each). The germline V gene encodes CDR1 SGHTA and CDR2 FQGTGA. Trimming shortened V by 4 bases and J by 2 bases, and 22 bases separated the two germline ends. The CDR3 is made up of 18 amino acids. CDR3 amino acids: CASSSHKTRGRYTDTQYF. CDR3 nucleotide sequence: TGTGCCAGCAGCTCACACAAAACCCGGGGACGATACACAGATACGCAGTATTTT. The variable domain in full, with the rest retrieved from reference TRBV7-3 and TRBJ2-3, is GAGVSQTPSNKVTEKGKYVELRCDPISGHTALYWYRQSLGQGPEFLIYFQGTGAADDSGLPNDRFFAVRPEGSVSTLKIQRTERGDSAVYLCASSSHKTRGRYTDTQYFGPGTRLTVL.

The V gene is TRBV6-2 or TRBV6-3, the J gene TRBJ2-2; TRBD1 matches 10 bases. CDR1 and CDR2 from the germline V gene are MNHEY and SVGEGT. The CDR3 totals 18 residues. Trimming removed 0 bases from V and 3 bases from J; junction bases left unmatched: 7. CDR3 sequence reads: CASSYSRQGAVDTGELFF. In DNA form, the CDR3 reads TGTGCCAGCAGTTACTCGAGACAGGGGGCGGTGGACACCGGGGAGCTGTTTTTT.

This clonotype was counted a few times. The chain employs TRBV3-1 and TRBJ2-7; D possibly matches TRBD1 or TRBD2 (5 bases each). V lost 4 bases and J lost 1, with 11 bases in between. The CDR3 has 14 amino acids. CDR1 and CDR2 (germline): LGHDT, YNNKEL (reference sequence). The CDR3 sequence is CASSRGEGSYEQYF. The CDR3 nucleotides read TGTGCCAGCAGCCGAGGGGAAGGATCCTACGAGCAGTACTTC.

The rearrangement uses TRBV15 and TRBJ2-3; D gene ambiguous. The germline V gene encodes CDR1 LNHNV and CDR2 YYDKDF (reference sequence). The CDR3 length is 13 residues. V lost 2 bases and J lost 6, with 9 bases in between. CDR3 in amino acids: CATSRSTADTQYF. Here the CDR3 DNA reads TGTGCCACCAGCAGATCGACCGCGGATACGCAGTATTTT.

The chain carries TRBV7-3 and TRBJ2-7; 8 nucleotides align to TRBD2. CDR3 length: 16 residues. Germline V lookup: CDR1 SGHTA, CDR2 FQGTGA. V gave up 5 bases and J gave up 3 bases; unmatched junction bases: 12. CDR3 sequence reads: CASSPVWAGGHYEQYF. The CDR3 DNA sequence: TGTGCCAGCAGCCCCGTTTGGGCGGGAGGTCACTACGAGCAGTACTTC. The variable domain in full, with the rest retrieved from reference TRBV7-3 and TRBJ2-7, is GAGVSQTPSNKVTEKGKYVELRCDPISGHTALYWYRQSLGQGPEFLIYFQGTGAADDSGLPNDRFFAVRPEGSVSTLKIQRTERGDSAVYLCASSPVWAGGHYEQYFGPGTRLTVT.

This clonotype was counted at least ten times. V is TRBV15 and J is TRBJ2-5; 9 bases align to TRBD1. The junction had 5 bases not matched to a gene; V was cut back by 3 bases and J by 3 bases. CDR1 LNHNV and CDR2 YYDKDF come from the germline V gene (reference sequence). The CDR3 is made up of 15 amino acids. The CDR3 is CATSRKQGAKETQYF. CDR3 in DNA: TGTGCCACCAGCAGGAAACAGGGGGCTAAAGAGACCCAGTACTTC.

This clonotype was detected a few times. The V gene is TRBV7-2, the J gene TRBJ1-5; D unresolved. The CDR3 has 14 residues. V dropped 5 bases and J dropped 6 bases, with 14 bases sitting between them. The germline V gene has CDR1 SGHTA and CDR2 FQGNSA. CDR3 sequence: CASSPPGWGQPQHF. The CDR3, as DNA: TGTGCCAGCAGCCCCCCGGGGTGGGGTCAGCCCCAGCATTTT.

This clonotype showed up just a few times. The rearrangement joins TRBV7-7 to TRBJ2-5, with 7 bases identical to TRBD1. Per germline, CDR1 SSHAT and CDR2 FNYEAQ (reference sequence). The V segment lost 1 base and the J segment 3 bases; nucleotides outside the gene matches: 5. This CDR3 has 15 residues. CDR3 region: CASSLGLGTEETQYF. In nucleotides, the CDR3 is TGTGCCAGCAGCTTAGGGCTAGGGACAGAAGAGACCCAGTACTTC.

The chain uses TRBV6-6 and TRBJ1-2, with 10 nucleotides matching TRBD1. The CDR3 has 15 residues. J gave up 1 base and V 6 bases, and 5 bases lay outside the gene matches. CDR1 is MNHNY, CDR2 SVGAGI, per germline (reference sequence). In DNA form, the CDR3 reads TGTGCCAGCAGAGCCGGGGACAGGGGTAACTATGGCTACACCTTC. Residues: CASRAGDRGNYGYTF.

The table lists this clonotype with a few counts. The gene calls are TRBV6-1 and TRBJ2-1; 12 nucleotides line up with TRBD2. This CDR3 has 15 residues. Germline trimming cut 10 bases from V and 8 bases from J; bases unmatched to any gene: 12. Germline V gene data show CDR1 as MNHNS and CDR2 as SASEGT. The CDR3 sequence is CATLRTSGNFDEQFF. The CDR3 nucleotides read TGTGCCACTCTTCGGACTAGCGGGAATTTCGATGAGCAGTTCTTC.

The chain is built from TRBV20-1 and TRBJ1-6; TRBD1 matches at 7 bases. Trimming at V came to 3 bases and at J to 8 bases, leaving 7 bases not matched to a gene. Germline CDR1 and CDR2: DFQATT and SNEGSKA (reference sequence). The CDR3 loop spans 14 amino acids. The CDR3 sequence: CSARTGPVYSPLHF. In DNA, the CDR3 is TGCAGTGCTAGGACAGGGCCGGTTTATTCACCCCTCCACTTT.

This clonotype was found many times. The gene calls are TRBV12-3 or TRBV12-4 and TRBJ2-5; no clear D. The CDR3 sequence is 12 residues long. The ends were cut back, 6 bases at V and 0 bases at J, with 5 bases in the middle. Written as DNA, the CDR3 is TGTGCCAGCAGCCGGAACCAAGAGACCCAGTACTTC. Translation: CASSRNQETQYF.

The chain is built from TRBV12-3 or TRBV12-4 and TRBJ2-7; possible D gene TRBD2, 5 bases. CDR3 size: 15 residues. Trimming took 5 bases from V and 6 from J, leaving 20 bases between them. The CDR3 nucleotides read TGTGCCAGCAGTCCGTCCGGGGAAAGTAGGCGCGAGCAGTACTTC. This encodes CASSPSGESRREQYF.

The chain uses TRBV20-1 and TRBJ2-7, with no clear D. The CDR3 is made up of 15 amino acids. Trimming left V 2 bases short and J 1 base short, with 15 bases between. Germline V gene sequence: CDR1 DFQATT, CDR2 SNEGSKA (reference sequence). The CDR3 DNA reads TGCAGTGCTAGAACGCCCCGAGCGTTTTCCTACGAGCAGTACTTC. This codes for CSARTPRAFSYEQYF.

The J gene is TRBJ2-1, the V gene TRBV27, with D perhaps matching TRBD2 (6 bases). Trimming left V 3 bases short and J 2 bases short, with 14 bases between. The CDR3 is 16 residues long. Germline V lookup: CDR1 MNHEY, CDR2 SMNVEV (reference sequence). The CDR3 here is CASSFFGAGPYNEQFF. The CDR3 DNA follows: TGTGCCAGCAGTTTCTTCGGCGCGGGGCCCTACAATGAGCAGTTCTTC.

The chain joins TRBV20-1 to TRBJ2-7, with 9 nucleotides matching TRBD1. The V and J ends lost 6 bases and 6 bases, in that order; junction bases with no gene match: 6. Germline V lookup: CDR1 DFQATT, CDR2 SNEGSKA (reference sequence). This CDR3 contains 12 residues. The CDR3 nucleotides read TGCAGTGCCATACAGGGGGCGGGCGAGCAGTACTTC. It translates to CSAIQGAGEQYF.

V and J are TRBV12-3 or TRBV12-4 and TRBJ1-2; D might be TRBD1 (6 bases). V was trimmed by 3 bases and J by 5 bases, leaving 22 bases between them. This CDR3 has 17 amino acids. The CDR3 DNA reads TGTGCCAGCAGTTTTTCTGGCTTAGAATGGGGACATTATGGCTACACCTTC. Its translation is CASSFSGLEWGHYGYTF.